What follows are 20 T cell receptor beta chains derived from one specimen sequenced in a study of radiation and T cells in renal cell carcinoma. Produced via immunoSEQ multiplex PCR; TCRdb's table is partial and in-frame only. This table holds just over 150,000 clones, roughly 86% found once. Stated time point: blood 2 weeks post-SBRT. Stated treatment: 15 Gy SBRT to primary tumor, nephrectomy 4 weeks later. Specimen: blood, collected from a patient whose treatment included radiotherapy and nephrectomy. These receptors originate from a woman between 45 and 60 years old with renal cell carcinoma.

This clone was seen once. The rearrangement links TRBV19 to TRBJ2-2, with no clear D. This CDR3 has 18 residues. Looked up from germline, CDR1 is LNHDA and CDR2 is SQIVND (reference sequence). V was shortened by 3 bases and J by 5 bases, with 22 bases between the two germline ends. CDR3 DNA: TGTGCCAGTAGTATTCCGACTCGAGACGTCCTCTCGACCGGGGAGCTGTTTTTT. Its protein is CASSIPTRDVLSTGELFF.

This chain uses TRBV7-3 with TRBJ2-3; D is unclear. V lost 2 bases to trimming and J lost 0 bases, with 9 bases between them. The CDR3 runs 15 residues. From germline, CDR1 is SGHTA and CDR2 FQGTGA. This CDR3 reads CASSLVGSSTDTQYF. Written as DNA, the CDR3 is TGTGCCAGCAGCTTAGTAGGATCAAGCACAGATACGCAGTATTTT.

The rearrangement joins TRBV5-6 to TRBJ1-6; D possibly corresponds to TRBD1 (5 bases). CDR1 SGHDT and CDR2 YYEEEE come from the germline V gene. V dropped 1 base and J dropped 7 bases, with 12 bases sitting between them. The CDR3 length is 15 residues. This chain's CDR3 is CASSLPGVANSPLHF. The CDR3 bases are TGTGCCAGCAGCTTGCCGGGGGTGGCCAATTCACCCCTCCACTTT.

The V call is TRBV5-1, the J call TRBJ1-2; unclear D gene. Trimming took off 2 bases at V and 0 bases at J, with 14 bases between the two ends. CDR1 and CDR2 from the germline V gene are SGHRS and YFSETQ. The CDR3 is 16 amino acids. CDR3 protein: CASSFYGPSANYGYTF. The CDR3 DNA follows: TGCGCCAGCAGCTTTTACGGGCCTTCAGCTAACTATGGCTACACCTTC.

The chain joins TRBV7-8 to TRBJ1-2, with TRBD1 matching 8 bases. The CDR3 covers 12 residues. V shed 5 bases, J shed 7 bases, and the junction held 3 bases outside the gene matches. The germline gives CDR1 SGHVS, CDR2 FQNEAQ. CDR3 nucleotides: TGTGCCAGCAGCCTCGACAGGGGTGGCTACACCTTC. This encodes CASSLDRGGYTF.

This chain connects TRBV6-4 to TRBJ2-2; TRBD2 matches at 14 bases. This CDR3 region has 18 residues. Germline V gene data show CDR1 as MRHNA and CDR2 as SNTAGT. V trimming: 0 bases; J trimming: 4 bases; junction bases outside the gene matches: 4. The CDR3 loop reads CASSDSGLAGVPTGELFF. The DNA for the CDR3 is TGTGCCAGCAGTGACTCGGGACTAGCGGGGGTGCCCACCGGGGAGCTGTTTTTT.

The chain recombines TRBV6-6 with TRBJ2-7; D is possibly TRBD2 (5 bases). The CDR3 runs to 15 residues. Germline CDR1 and CDR2: MNHNY and SVGAGI (reference sequence). V was shortened by 0 bases and J by 2 bases, with 11 bases between the two germline ends. The DNA of the CDR3 is TGTGCCAGCAGTTACTCCCCGGACGGGGCCTACGAGCAGTACTTC. Translated, it gives CASSYSPDGAYEQYF.

The genes are TRBV4-1 and TRBJ2-5; no definite D call. The J call may be in error: the DNA end matches TRBJ2-7 better. This CDR3 is 14 amino acids long. Germline CDR1 MGHRA, CDR2 YSYEKL. CDR3 amino acids: CASSQDIGSYEQYF. In nucleotides, the CDR3 is TGCGCCAGCAGCCAAGATATCGGTTCCTACGAGCAGTACTTC.

The chain employs TRBV2 and TRBJ2-5, with D tentatively TRBD2 (6 bases). Germline V CDR1 and CDR2: SNHLY, FYNNEI. V lost 1 base and J 4 bases, leaving 13 bases between the germline ends. The CDR3 loop spans 15 amino acids. In nucleotides, the CDR3 is TGTGCCAGCAGTGAAGATGTGGGACTGAGAGAGACCCAGTACTTC. Its translation: CASSEDVGLRETQYF. Variable domain in full (rest from reference TRBV2 and TRBJ2-5): EPEVTQTPSHQVTQMGQEVILRCVPISNHLYFYWYRQILGQKVEFLVSFYNNEISEKSEIFDDQFSVERPDGSNFTLKIRSTKLEDSAMYFCASSEDVGLRETQYFGPGTRLLVL.

CDR3: CASSSTAGTEAFF. The CDR3 region has the DNA TGTGCCAGCAGCTCCACCGCCGGGACAGAAGCTTTCTTT. The rearrangement uses TRBV7-3 and TRBJ1-1; perhaps TRBD1 as D (6 bases). This CDR3 contains 13 residues. CDR1 and CDR2 from the germline V gene are SGHTA and FQGTGA. V shed 4 bases and J shed 8 bases, with 14 bases lying between them.

The chain uses TRBV4-2 and TRBJ2-7; TRBD2 aligns across 13 bases. With V trimmed by 4 bases and J by 2 bases, 2 bases remained unmatched. The CDR3 length is 15 residues. The germline V gene encodes CDR1 LGHNA and CDR2 YNFKEQ. The CDR3 reads CASSRGLAGTYEQYF. Written as DNA, the CDR3 is TGTGCCAGCAGCCGGGGACTAGCGGGGACCTACGAGCAGTACTTC.

About this clone: A read error may account for a junction end that differs from germline. The chain uses TRBV7-7 and TRBJ2-5; perhaps D is TRBD1 or TRBD2 (5 bases each). Germline CDR1 is SSHAT and CDR2 is FNYEAQ (reference sequence). This CDR3 is built from 16 residues. The CDR3 loop is CASSLTYPEGRETQYF. In DNA form, the CDR3 reads TGTGCTAGCAGCTTAACATACCCAGAGGGGCGGGAGACCCAGTACTTC.

J is TRBJ1-5 and V is TRBV7-2; D is perhaps TRBD1 (5 bases). The V end lost 3 bases, the J end lost 6 bases, and 6 bases lay between the germline ends. Germline V lookup: CDR1 SGHTA, CDR2 FQGNSA. CDR3 length: 12 residues. Here the CDR3 DNA reads TGTGCCAGCAGCTTTGGGACTCAGCCCCAGCATTTT. Its protein product is CASSFGTQPQHF.

The count of this clone is one. The chain carries TRBV4-1 and TRBJ1-1; D unresolved. This CDR3 has 17 amino acids. From germline, CDR1 is MGHRA and CDR2 YSYEKL. The V and J ends lost 1 base and 0 bases respectively, with 15 bases between them. Here the CDR3 DNA reads TGCGCCAGCAGCCAAGTTGACATGGGGATTGTGAACACTGAAGCTTTCTTT. Its protein is CASSQVDMGIVNTEAFF.

The CDR3 protein is CASSYEGSYGYTF. Here the CDR3 DNA reads TGTGCCAGCAGTTACGAGGGCTCTTATGGCTACACCTTC. This chain joins TRBV6-5 and TRBJ1-2, with D uncertain. This CDR3 is built from 13 residues. Trimming cost V 2 bases and J 5 bases, with 9 bases left between them. Germline CDR1 reads MNHEY; CDR2 reads SVGAGI.

The rearrangement links TRBV5-1 to TRBJ2-5, with D tentatively TRBD1 (5 bases). Germline CDR1 and CDR2: SGHRS and YFSETQ. The CDR3 contains 13 residues. V was pared by 5 bases and J by 1 base, with 9 bases between. CDR3 loop: CASRRQRQETQYF. The CDR3 DNA reads TGCGCCAGCAGAAGACAGCGCCAAGAGACCCAGTACTTC.

V and J are TRBV10-3 and TRBJ1-6, with 10 bases identical to TRBD1. V trimming: 8 bases; J trimming: 8 bases; junction bases outside the gene matches: 6. Germline V lookup: CDR1 ENHRY, CDR2 SYGVKD. CDR3 length: 14 amino acids. The CDR3 DNA is TGTGCCATCCAGGCTGGGACAGGGGATTCACCCCTCCACTTT. This gives the protein CAIQAGTGDSPLHF.

The gene calls are TRBV2 and TRBJ1-2; weak D call: TRBD1 (5 bases). This CDR3 has 15 residues. V lost 2 bases, J lost 0 bases, and 10 bases lay in between. CDR1 and CDR2 (germline): SNHLY, FYNNEI. The CDR3 sequence: CASSETTAANYGYTF. The CDR3 nucleotides are TGTGCCAGCAGTGAAACGACAGCAGCTAACTATGGCTACACCTTC.

The chain has TRBV18 and TRBJ2-7; 8 bases are a match to TRBD1. The J call may be wrong; the DNA end is better matched by TRBJ2-1. CDR3 length: 15 residues. Germline V CDR1 and CDR2: KGHSH, LQKENI. The CDR3 spells CASSLGQEFYNEQFF. The CDR3 nucleotides read TGTGCCAGCTCACTGGGACAGGAGTTTTACAATGAGCAGTTCTTC.

The chain carries TRBV19 and TRBJ2-1; 9 positions agree with TRBD2. The CDR3 loop spans 16 amino acids. Germline V gene sequence: CDR1 LNHDA, CDR2 SQIVND (reference sequence). The V and J ends lost 4 bases and 4 bases, in that order; junction bases with no gene match: 8. The CDR3 nucleotides are TGTGCCAGTAGTAGCGGGGGGGCAACTAGTTACAATGAGCAGTTCTTC. This sequence encodes CASSSGGATSYNEQFF.